The clone carrying this T cell receptor (beta chain) has just a few counts. The CDR3 sequence is 13 residues long. Germline loops: CDR1 MGHRA, CDR2 YSYEKL. Trimming pared 5 bases from V and 4 bases from J, leaving 9 bases between. This sample stems from a study of beta chain features in type 1 diabetes. About 116 mL of blood, on average, came from one heparinised draw per donor. Sorting that relied on CD45RO/CCR7/CD25/CD127/CD95/CD27 yielded CD4+ naive, central memory, regulatory and stem cell-like memory cells. Expressed TCRB transcripts were sequenced after all isolated RNA was converted to cDNA. Produced via immunoSEQ multiplex PCR; TCRdb's table is partial and in-frame only. This table has roughly 290,000 clones, 8% appearing once.

Sequenced: central memory CD4+ T cells from blood. This chain joins TRBV4-1 and TRBJ1-5; D ambiguous. The receptor was derived from a woman under 30 in good health. CDR3 DNA: TGCGCCAGCAGCTTAAATCCAAATCAGCCCCAGCATTTT. It codes for CASSLNPNQPQHF.